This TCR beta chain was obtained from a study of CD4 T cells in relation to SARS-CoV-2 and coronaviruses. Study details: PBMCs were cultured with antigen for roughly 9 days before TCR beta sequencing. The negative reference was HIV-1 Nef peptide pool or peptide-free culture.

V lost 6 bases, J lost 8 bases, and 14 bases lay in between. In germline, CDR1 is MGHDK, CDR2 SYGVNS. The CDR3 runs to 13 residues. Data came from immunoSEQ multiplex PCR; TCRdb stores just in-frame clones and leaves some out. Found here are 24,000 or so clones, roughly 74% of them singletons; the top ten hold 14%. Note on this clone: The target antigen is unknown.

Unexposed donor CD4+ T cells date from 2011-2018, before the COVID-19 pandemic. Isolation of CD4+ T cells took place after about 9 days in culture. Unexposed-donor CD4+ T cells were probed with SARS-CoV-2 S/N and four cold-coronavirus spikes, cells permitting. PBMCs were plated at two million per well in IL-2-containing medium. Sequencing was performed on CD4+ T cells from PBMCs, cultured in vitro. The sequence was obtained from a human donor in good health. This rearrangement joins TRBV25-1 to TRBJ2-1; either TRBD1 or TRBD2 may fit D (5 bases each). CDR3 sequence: CASRWGSRYEQFF. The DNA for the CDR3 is TGTGCCAGCAGGTGGGGGAGTCGGTATGAGCAGTTCTTC.